The source of this TCR beta chain is a study of shared clonotypes between healthy human individuals. A split of CD4+ cells into CD45RA+ naive and CD45RA-negative memory subsets was performed. Study results and limitations: Although depth was large, rarefaction showed that sequencing of the sorted subsets was incomplete.

The authors distributed each subset's genomic DNA evenly over several immunoSEQ plates. Generated by immunoSEQ multiplex PCR, the TCRdb table keeps only in-frame clones and is missing some. The top ten hold over 1% of the sample, which has over 1.4 million clones, around 97% seen once. With respect to this clone: Its antigen is still unknown.

This CDR3 contains 17 residues. Unmatched junction bases numbered 11, after V lost 4 bases and J lost 1 base. Germline CDR1 is LNHDA and CDR2 is SQIVND (reference sequence). The J gene is TRBJ1-1, the V gene TRBV19, with 8 bases fitting TRBD1. The TCR sequence derives from a young man in good health. Sequencing was performed on naive CD4+ T cells sorted from blood. This sample's subset: CD45RA+ positively selected. CDR3: CASSNLTGVPKNTEAFF. CDR3 nucleotide sequence: TGTGCCAGTAGTAACTTGACAGGGGTTCCCAAGAACACTGAAGCTTTCTTT.